Reported below is one TCR beta chain. Profiled with immunoSEQ multiplex PCR; TCRdb holds only in-frame clones, not every one. The sample records 100,000 to 150,000 clones, around three quarters being singletons. V lost 11 bases, J lost 7 bases, and 11 bases stayed unmatched. Germline loops: CDR1 MNHNY, CDR2 SVGAGI (reference sequence). The CDR3 contains 14 residues. These data are taken from a study of blood T cell repertoires in COVID-19. Study context: Donors in the United States, Italy and Spain gave samples during acute or convalescent COVID-19. PBMCs, B-cell-depleted T cells, or T cells were the source of the cDNA or gDNA that made up the material.

V usage is TRBV6-6 and J usage is TRBJ2-1, with TRBD2 identical over 10 bases. This clonotype was sampled from a man aged 60 to 75 with active or convalescent COVID-19. Sequencing was carried out using peripheral blood. Written as DNA, the CDR3 is TGTGCCGGGGGCTCGGGACTAGCGTTGAATGAGCAGTTCTTC. This sequence encodes CAGGSGLALNEQFF.